The clone carrying this TCR beta chain has just a few counts. The target antigen is unknown. This record comes from a study of beta chain features in type 1 diabetes. Expressed TCRB transcripts were sequenced, since all the RNA that had been isolated was reverse transcribed. Using immunoSEQ multiplex PCR, the repertoire was profiled, and TCRdb retains in-frame clones only, with some absent. The sample has 130,000 to 150,000 clones, around 50% seen once; the top ten hold around 0.42%. Findings of the study overall: Whether HLA type influences TCRB rearrangement remained unresolved here. Sequencing the cDNA could make cells with high TCR expression show up more than they should. The study found moderately but significantly shorter TCRB CDR3s in all four CD4+ subsets of Type 1 diabetes patients. Shorter templates may be favored by PCR, equally so in patients and controls.

The sample comprised Tregs from blood. This clonotype originated in a man between 18 and 35 years old in good health.

For the CDR3, the DNA is TGTGCCAGCAGTTTGGGACGGAGGGCAGCTTTCTTT. This sequence encodes CASSLGRRAAFF. V gene TRBV28 combines with J gene TRBJ1-1; tentatively, D is TRBD1 (5 bases). The CDR3 is 12 amino acids. The germline V and J ends were trimmed by 3 bases and 10 bases, with 12 bases remaining between them. CDR1 is MDHEN, CDR2 SYDVKM, per germline.